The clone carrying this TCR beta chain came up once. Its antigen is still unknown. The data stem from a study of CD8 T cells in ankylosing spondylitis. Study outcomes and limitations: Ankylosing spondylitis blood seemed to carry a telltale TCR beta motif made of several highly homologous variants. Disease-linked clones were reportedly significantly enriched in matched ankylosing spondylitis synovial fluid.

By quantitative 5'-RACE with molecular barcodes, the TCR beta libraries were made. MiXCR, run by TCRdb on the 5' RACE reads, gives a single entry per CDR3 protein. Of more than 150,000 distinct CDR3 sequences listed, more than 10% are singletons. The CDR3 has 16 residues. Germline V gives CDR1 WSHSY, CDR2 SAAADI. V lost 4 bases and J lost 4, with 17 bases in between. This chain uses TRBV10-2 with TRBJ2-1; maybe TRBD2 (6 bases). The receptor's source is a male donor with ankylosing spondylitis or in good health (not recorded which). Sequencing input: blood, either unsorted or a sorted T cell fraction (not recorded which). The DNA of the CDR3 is TGCGCCAGCAGTGGGTTGGGGAGACTAGGGTACAATGAGCAGTTCTTC. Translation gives CASSGLGRLGYNEQFF.